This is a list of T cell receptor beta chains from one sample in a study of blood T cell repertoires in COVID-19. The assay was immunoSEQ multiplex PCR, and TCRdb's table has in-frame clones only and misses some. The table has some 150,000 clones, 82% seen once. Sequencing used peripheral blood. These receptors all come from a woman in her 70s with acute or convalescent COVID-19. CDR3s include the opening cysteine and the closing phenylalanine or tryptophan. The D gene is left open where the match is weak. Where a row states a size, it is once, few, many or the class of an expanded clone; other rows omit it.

CDR3 DNA: TGTGCCAGCAGCCAAGCCAGAGGGAGTGAAACACAGTACTTC
CDR3 protein: CASSQARGSETQYF
clone size: -
J gene: TRBJ2-7
V gene: TRBV14
D gene: -

CDR3 DNA: TGTGCCAGCAGCTTCTTCGTTGGGCGCACAGATACGCAGTATTTT
CDR3 protein: CASSFFVGRTDTQYF
clone size: -
J gene: TRBJ2-3
V gene: TRBV5-5
D gene: -

CDR3 DNA: TGTGCCAGGGTAGGGGGACTAGGGCCCCCCGGGGTCTACGAGCAGTACTTC
CDR3 protein: CARVGGLGPPGVYEQYF
clone size: -
J gene: TRBJ2-7
V gene: TRBV9
D gene: TRBD2

CDR3 DNA: TGTGCCTGGGGGACAGGGAATTCACCCCTCCACTTT
CDR3 protein: CAWGTGNSPLHF
clone size: -
J gene: TRBJ1-6
V gene: TRBV30
D gene: TRBD1

CDR3 DNA: TGTGCCAGCAGTTCGCCCCTAGCGGGCCAGTACGAGCAGTACTTC
CDR3 protein: CASSSPLAGQYEQYF
clone size: -
J gene: TRBJ2-7
V gene: TRBV6-2/TRBV6-3
D gene: TRBD2

CDR3 DNA: TGTGCCTGGAGTGGGACTAGCGGGGGGCACGATACGCAGTATTTT
CDR3 protein: CAWSGTSGGHDTQYF
clone size: -
J gene: TRBJ2-3
V gene: TRBV30
D gene: TRBD2

CDR3 DNA: TGTGCCACCAGTGGCGCCGGACAGGTGTATGGGGAGACCCAGTACTTC
CDR3 protein: CATSGAGQVYGETQYF
clone size: -
J gene: TRBJ2-5
V gene: TRBV24-1
D gene: TRBD1

CDR3 DNA: TGCGCCGGAGCGACAGGGTCTTGCGGTGGCTACACCTTC
CDR3 protein: CAGATGSCGGYTF
clone size: -
J gene: TRBJ1-2
V gene: TRBV10-1
D gene: TRBD1

CDR3 DNA: TGCGCCAGCAGCTTAAGGCAGAAGGGGGACGAGCAGTACTTC
CDR3 protein: CASSLRQKGDEQYF
clone size: -
J gene: TRBJ2-7
V gene: TRBV5-1
D gene: -

CDR3 DNA: TGTGCCAGCAGCTTAGAGTACAGCCCAAATCAGCCCCAGCATTTT
CDR3 protein: CASSLEYSPNQPQHF
clone size: -
J gene: TRBJ1-5
V gene: TRBV7-8
D gene: -

CDR3 DNA: TGTGCCAGCTCTCCACAGGGGGCATATGGCTACACCTTC
CDR3 protein: CASSPQGAYGYTF
clone size: -
J gene: TRBJ1-2
V gene: TRBV18
D gene: TRBD1

CDR3 DNA: TGTGCCAGTACCCGAGGACAGGGGGAGGTTCAGCCCCAGCATTTT
CDR3 protein: CASTRGQGEVQPQHF
clone size: -
J gene: TRBJ1-5
V gene: TRBV19
D gene: TRBD1

CDR3 DNA: TGTGCCAGCAGTTACTCGAGACGGGGGGGCACAGATACGCAGTATTTT
CDR3 protein: CASSYSRRGGTDTQYF
clone size: -
J gene: TRBJ2-3
V gene: TRBV6-2/TRBV6-3
D gene: TRBD2

CDR3 DNA: TGTGCCTGGAGTGCTCGTGGCCGCCGTGTGAACTTC
CDR3 protein: CAWSARGRRVNF
clone size: -
J gene: TRBJ2-5
V gene: TRBV30
D gene: -

CDR3 DNA: TGTGCCACCAGCAGCAGACTAGCGGGGCGCGATGAGCAGTTCTTC
CDR3 protein: CATSSRLAGRDEQFF
clone size: -
J gene: TRBJ2-1
V gene: TRBV15
D gene: TRBD2

CDR3 DNA: TGTGCCATCAGGACCGGGACAGGTACAGGGGTAGCTTTCTTT
CDR3 protein: CAIRTGTGTGVAFF
clone size: -
J gene: TRBJ1-1
V gene: TRBV28
D gene: TRBD1

CDR3 DNA: TGCGCCAGCAGTGAGAGACTAAGGGCGGGGAGATTTAGCAATCAGCCCCAGCATTTT
CDR3 protein: CASSERLRAGRFSNQPQHF
clone size: few
J gene: TRBJ1-5
V gene: TRBV10-1
D gene: -

CDR3 DNA: TGTGCCACCAGCAGAGCTCAGGGGATAGAGACCCAGTACTTC
CDR3 protein: CATSRAQGIETQYF
clone size: once
J gene: TRBJ2-5
V gene: TRBV15
D gene: -

CDR3 DNA: TGTGCCAGCAGCCCCGGACAGGGGGCATCTTTCTTT
CDR3 protein: CASSPGQGASFF
clone size: -
J gene: TRBJ1-1
V gene: TRBV12-3/TRBV12-4
D gene: TRBD1

CDR3 DNA: TGTGCCAGTAACAGGGGAGTCGGAGGCTACACCTTC
CDR3 protein: CASNRGVGGYTF
clone size: -
J gene: TRBJ1-2
V gene: TRBV12-3/TRBV12-4
D gene: TRBD1

CDR3 DNA: TGCGCCAGCAGCCCCGGGACATTCCAAGAGACCCAGTACTTC
CDR3 protein: CASSPGTFQETQYF
clone size: -
J gene: TRBJ2-5
V gene: TRBV5-1
D gene: -

CDR3 DNA: TGTGCCACCAGGACAGGGTTTGGAGATACGCAGTATTTT
CDR3 protein: CATRTGFGDTQYF
clone size: -
J gene: TRBJ2-3
V gene: TRBV2
D gene: TRBD1

CDR3 DNA: TGTGCCAGCACCCCCCCCTTAGCCCCCATATGGCAGTTCTTC
CDR3 protein: CASTPPLAPIWQFF
clone size: -
J gene: TRBJ2-1
V gene: TRBV7-2
D gene: -

CDR3 DNA: TGTGCCAGCAGCGTAGGTGGGACAGAGTACGAGCAGTACTTC
CDR3 protein: CASSVGGTEYEQYF
clone size: -
J gene: TRBJ2-7
V gene: TRBV9
D gene: TRBD1

CDR3 DNA: TGTGCCAGCAGCAAATATGGGACAGAAGACTACGAGCAGTACTTC
CDR3 protein: CASSKYGTEDYEQYF
clone size: -
J gene: TRBJ2-7
V gene: TRBV21-1
D gene: -

CDR3 DNA: TGTGCCAGCAGCTTAGACAGGGGAAGGATCGAGCAGTACTTC
CDR3 protein: CASSLDRGRIEQYF
clone size: -
J gene: TRBJ2-7
V gene: TRBV7-2
D gene: TRBD1

CDR3 DNA: TGTGCCAGCACGGGGGGTGACAGGGGGCATGGCTACACCTTC
CDR3 protein: CASTGGDRGHGYTF
clone size: -
J gene: TRBJ1-2
V gene: TRBV7-2
D gene: TRBD1

CDR3 DNA: TGTGCCAGCAGTCCCCCCAATGGTTCAGGGCGAGGCTACACCTTC
CDR3 protein: CASSPPNGSGRGYTF
clone size: -
J gene: TRBJ1-2
V gene: TRBV28
D gene: -

CDR3 DNA: TGTGCCATCAGTGAGTCGGGGGGAAGGACACCCCTCCACTTT
CDR3 protein: CAISESGGRTPLHF
clone size: -
J gene: TRBJ1-6
V gene: TRBV10-3
D gene: -

CDR3 DNA: TGTGCCAGTCTCGATCGGGGTACTAACTATGGCTACACCTTC
CDR3 protein: CASLDRGTNYGYTF
clone size: few
J gene: TRBJ1-2
V gene: TRBV19
D gene: -

CDR3 DNA: TGTGCCAGCAGCTTAGATCGGGGGAACACTGAAGCTTTCTTT
CDR3 protein: CASSLDRGNTEAFF
clone size: -
J gene: TRBJ1-1
V gene: TRBV7-8
D gene: -

CDR3 DNA: TGTGCCAGCAGCTTCGACAGGTATGGCTACACCTTC
CDR3 protein: CASSFDRYGYTF
clone size: -
J gene: TRBJ1-2
V gene: TRBV5-4
D gene: -

CDR3 DNA: TGTGCCACCAGCAGAGGGGGACTTAGCGATAGGAATGAGCAGTTCTTC
CDR3 protein: CATSRGGLSDRNEQFF
clone size: -
J gene: TRBJ2-1
V gene: TRBV15
D gene: -

CDR3 DNA: TGTGCCAGCAGCTTGCCAGGGGCCCAAGTCTATGGCTACACCTTC
CDR3 protein: CASSLPGAQVYGYTF
clone size: few
J gene: TRBJ1-2
V gene: TRBV5-6
D gene: -

CDR3 DNA: TGCGCCAGCAGCTTGGGACAGAACCGGAGGGCCCAGTACTTC
CDR3 protein: CASSLGQNRRAQYF
clone size: -
J gene: TRBJ2-5
V gene: TRBV5-1
D gene: -

CDR3 DNA: TGCGCCAGCAGCTTGAATCAGGGGCAGGGTGAAAAACTGTTTTTT
CDR3 protein: CASSLNQGQGEKLFF
clone size: once
J gene: TRBJ1-4
V gene: TRBV5-1
D gene: -

CDR3 DNA: TGTGCCAGCAGCATCGGGACAGCCCTAGGAGGCTACACCTTC
CDR3 protein: CASSIGTALGGYTF
clone size: -
J gene: TRBJ1-2
V gene: TRBV6-5
D gene: TRBD1

CDR3 DNA: TGTGCCAGCAGTGACACGAGTAGGGGGACCTACGAGCAGTACTTC
CDR3 protein: CASSDTSRGTYEQYF
clone size: -
J gene: TRBJ2-7
V gene: TRBV6-1
D gene: -

CDR3 DNA: TGTGCCACCAGTGACCCCAGGGGGTCGAACGAGCAGTACTTC
CDR3 protein: CATSDPRGSNEQYF
clone size: -
J gene: TRBJ2-7
V gene: TRBV24-1
D gene: TRBD1

CDR3 DNA: TGCGCCAGCAGTCCAACAAGTCCTTGGGGGGGTGAAAAACTGTTTTTT
CDR3 protein: CASSPTSPWGGEKLFF
clone size: -
J gene: TRBJ1-4
V gene: TRBV4-3
D gene: -

CDR3 DNA: TGTGCCAGCAGTTACTCAGGGGACAGCTTTTGGGAGCAGTACTTC
CDR3 protein: CASSYSGDSFWEQYF
clone size: -
J gene: TRBJ2-7
V gene: TRBV6-6
D gene: TRBD1

CDR3 DNA: TGTGCCAGCAGTCCAGACGGGACAGGGGGCTATTCACCCCTCCACTTT
CDR3 protein: CASSPDGTGGYSPLHF
clone size: once
J gene: TRBJ1-6
V gene: TRBV28
D gene: TRBD1

CDR3 DNA: TGTGCCAGCAAGGAGAGAGCGGGCCGATCTGGAAACACCATATATTTT
CDR3 protein: CASKERAGRSGNTIYF
clone size: -
J gene: TRBJ1-3
V gene: TRBV27
D gene: -

CDR3 DNA: TGCGCCAGCAGTACTAGCGGGAGGGAGGCAGATACGCAGTATTTT
CDR3 protein: CASSTSGREADTQYF
clone size: -
J gene: TRBJ2-3
V gene: TRBV5-1
D gene: TRBD2

CDR3 DNA: TGCGCCAGCAGCCGTACAGGGGTTTGGACTAATGAAAAACTGTTTTTT
CDR3 protein: CASSRTGVWTNEKLFF
clone size: -
J gene: TRBJ1-4
V gene: TRBV5-1
D gene: TRBD1

CDR3 DNA: TGTGCCAGCAGCCAAGTAATAGGGGACAGGGTATTCAAGACCCAGTACTTC
CDR3 protein: CASSQVIGDRVFKTQYF
clone size: -
J gene: TRBJ2-5
V gene: TRBV3-1/TRBV3-2
D gene: TRBD1

CDR3 DNA: TGTGCCAGCAGTGAAGAGGGGACAGGGTATGGGCAGCCCCAGCATTTT
CDR3 protein: CASSEEGTGYGQPQHF
clone size: once
J gene: TRBJ1-5
V gene: TRBV6-1
D gene: TRBD1

CDR3 DNA: TGTGCCACCAGCAGTACAGGGGAAGGGCCCCAGCATTTT
CDR3 protein: CATSSTGEGPQHF
clone size: few
J gene: TRBJ1-5
V gene: TRBV15
D gene: TRBD1

CDR3 DNA: TGTGCCAGCAGTAGACAGGGAAATAATGAAAAACTGTTTTTT
CDR3 protein: CASSRQGNNEKLFF
clone size: -
J gene: TRBJ1-4
V gene: TRBV28
D gene: TRBD1

CDR3 DNA: TGTGCCAGCAGTTTTCAACGGGACAGGCCTCAATACTTC
CDR3 protein: CASSFQRDRPQYF
clone size: few
J gene: TRBJ2-7
V gene: TRBV28
D gene: TRBD1

CDR3 DNA: TGCAGCGTTACCCAGGACAGGGGGCTAGAAGCTTTCTTT
CDR3 protein: CSVTQDRGLEAFF
clone size: once
J gene: TRBJ1-1
V gene: TRBV29-1
D gene: TRBD1

CDR3 DNA: TGTGCCAGCAGCGACAGGGAAACCTATAATTCACCCCTCCACTTT
CDR3 protein: CASSDRETYNSPLHF
clone size: -
J gene: TRBJ1-6
V gene: TRBV28
D gene: TRBD1

CDR3 DNA: TGTGCCAGCAGTAAGGGACAGGGGCTGCCCTACGAGCAGTACTTC
CDR3 protein: CASSKGQGLPYEQYF
clone size: -
J gene: TRBJ2-7
V gene: TRBV7-8
D gene: TRBD1

CDR3 DNA: TGTGCCAGCAGCTTAGAAACGGACAGGGCTTATAATTCACCCCTCCACTTT
CDR3 protein: CASSLETDRAYNSPLHF
clone size: -
J gene: TRBJ1-6
V gene: TRBV11-3
D gene: TRBD1

CDR3 DNA: TGTGCCATCAGGGGAGTCCGGGACACCGAGCAGTTCTTC
CDR3 protein: CAIRGVRDTEQFF
clone size: few
J gene: TRBJ2-1
V gene: TRBV10-3
D gene: -

CDR3 DNA: TGTGCCAGCAGGCCCAGGGACAGCCGGAACACTGAAGCTTTCTTT
CDR3 protein: CASRPRDSRNTEAFF
clone size: -
J gene: TRBJ1-1
V gene: TRBV6-5
D gene: TRBD1

CDR3 DNA: TGTGCCAGCAGTTACTCGGGGGGGAACACTGAAGCTTTCTTT
CDR3 protein: CASSYSGGNTEAFF
clone size: few
J gene: TRBJ1-1
V gene: TRBV6-2/TRBV6-3
D gene: -

CDR3 DNA: TGTGCCAGCAGTCCGGGACTAGCGGGGGGGAGCTCCTACAATGAGCAGTTCTTC
CDR3 protein: CASSPGLAGGSSYNEQFF
clone size: -
J gene: TRBJ2-1
V gene: TRBV6-6
D gene: TRBD2

CDR3 DNA: TGTGCCAGCAGTGAAGGGACAGGAGACTATGGCTACACCTTC
CDR3 protein: CASSEGTGDYGYTF
clone size: -
J gene: TRBJ1-2
V gene: TRBV2
D gene: TRBD1

CDR3 DNA: TGCGCCAGCAGGGACAGCATAACACAAGAGACCCAGTACTTC
CDR3 protein: CASRDSITQETQYF
clone size: -
J gene: TRBJ2-5
V gene: TRBV5-1
D gene: -